This T cell receptor beta chain emerged from a study of response to subunit inactivated influenza vaccine. A single record per CDR3 protein comes from TCRdb applying MiXCR to the RT-PCR reads. There are 530,000 or so distinct CDR3 sequences in the sample; 12% to 15% occur only once, and roughly 11% lies in the top ten. Study-level results: Authors suggested that a seasonal influenza vaccination recruits few new T cells each time.

A word on this clonotype: The antigen is undetermined.

The CDR3 is 13 residues long. CDR1 and CDR2 (germline): MNHNY, SVGAGI (reference sequence). Trimming left V 2 bases short and J 6 bases short, with 10 bases between. The clonotype was recovered from a man aged 45 to 65 who received an inactivated influenza vaccine. Source: PBMCs from blood, taken 11 to 12 days after vaccination. This rearrangement joins TRBV6-6 to TRBJ2-5; D unclear. As DNA, the CDR3 is TGTGCCAGCAGTTACAGGCCTGCCCAGACCCAGTACTTC. Translation gives CASSYRPAQTQYF.